These T cell receptor beta chains were read from a single sample in a study of shared clonotypes between healthy human individuals. Repertoires were generated with immunoSEQ multiplex PCR, while TCRdb's copy carries only in-frame clones and drops some. The sample holds 1,400,000 or so clones, less than 99% seen once. Sequences were obtained from naive CD4+ T cells sorted from blood. These TCRs come from a man aged 30 to 39 in good health. The CDR3 runs from the conserved cysteine through the conserved F or W. The D gene is left open where the match is weak.

J	D	V	CDR3
TRBJ2-7	.	TRBV28	CASRSNGYEQYF
TRBJ1-2	.	TRBV30	CAWSVLGYHGYTF
TRBJ1-5	.	TRBV13	CASSLNALPGRVQPQHF
TRBJ2-1	.	TRBV5-1	CASSLVLATHYNEQFF
TRBJ2-1	.	TRBV5-4	CASSRSLSDLNEQFF
TRBJ1-3	.	TRBV7-9	CASSPTGAVGNTIYF
TRBJ1-4	TRBD1	TRBV7-8	CASSLGTGETNEKLFF
TRBJ2-3	TRBD1	TRBV18	CASSPTGARTDTQYF
TRBJ1-4	TRBD1	TRBV9	CASSPGTGSQKLFF
TRBJ2-7	TRBD2	TRBV27	CASRTSGRISSYEQYF
TRBJ1-1	.	TRBV28	CASSGTRREWLPYTEAFF
TRBJ2-1	TRBD1	TRBV15	CATSNLTGGASYNEQFF
TRBJ2-1	.	TRBV7-3	CASSLVVGSYNEQFF
TRBJ2-1	TRBD2	TRBV11-3	CASSLALAGDNEQFF
TRBJ2-1	TRBD2	TRBV5-6	CASRDGLAGEYNEQFF
TRBJ2-1	TRBD2	TRBV28	CASSSGTPYNEQFF
TRBJ2-5	.	TRBV5-4	CASSSGTVQETQYF
TRBJ1-3	.	TRBV2	CASSDSNPGGNGNTIYF
TRBJ2-1	.	TRBV9	CASSVAPGTIRNEQFF
TRBJ2-5	TRBD2	TRBV7-2	CASSLALAGGFSNF
TRBJ2-7	TRBD1	TRBV5-6	CASSFVPGQPYEQYF
TRBJ1-1	.	TRBV10-2	CASSQSTVEAFF
TRBJ1-2	.	TRBV10-2	CASSDGQARGRYGYTF
TRBJ2-1	.	TRBV28	CASRPTGPSFGGEQFF
TRBJ2-7	.	TRBV5-1	CASSQVDRGEQYF
TRBJ2-2	TRBD2	TRBV6-5	CASSRRTSGELFF
TRBJ2-1	TRBD2	TRBV5-1	CASSPYPLAGVTDEQFF